Listed here is a single TCR beta chain. Its cognate antigen is unknown. V lost 3 bases and J 3 bases, leaving 13 bases between the germline ends. In germline, CDR1 is SGDLS, CDR2 YYNGEE. The CDR3 is 14 amino acids. The data derive from a study of beta chain features in type 1 diabetes. In the study overall: Healthy donors and patients showed comparable age, gender and cell yields.

Reverse transcribing all isolated RNA meant expressed TCRB transcripts were sequenced. About 3.4 million reads on average were seen across naive, central memory and regulatory T cell samples. Profiling relied on immunoSEQ multiplex PCR, and the TCRdb table lists in-frame clones only, not all of them. This table holds a few hundred thousand clones, 8.5% to 10% found once. General observations from the study: Significant though moderate, a shortening of TCRB CDR3s appeared in all four CD4+ subsets of Type 1 diabetes patients. Compared with healthy donors, patients appeared to share more similar naive, central memory and regulatory TCRB repertoires.

The gene calls are TRBV9 and TRBJ2-7; the D gene is possibly TRBD2 (6 bases). This receptor was taken from a man aged 25-45 years with type 1 diabetes. Sequencing was done on a sample of central memory CD4+ T cells from blood. Here the CDR3 DNA reads TGTGCCAGCAGCGGCCGGGACTCTGGCTACGAGCAGTACTTC. Its translation: CASSGRDSGYEQYF.